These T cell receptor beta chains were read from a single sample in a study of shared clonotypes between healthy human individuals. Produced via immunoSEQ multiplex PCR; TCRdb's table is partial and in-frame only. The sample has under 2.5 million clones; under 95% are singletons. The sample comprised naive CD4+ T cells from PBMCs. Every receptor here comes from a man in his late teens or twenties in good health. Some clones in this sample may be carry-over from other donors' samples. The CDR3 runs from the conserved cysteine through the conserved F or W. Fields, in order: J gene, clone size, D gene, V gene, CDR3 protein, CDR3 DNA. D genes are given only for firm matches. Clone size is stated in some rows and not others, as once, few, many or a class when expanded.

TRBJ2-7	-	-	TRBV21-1	CASSQKPGPMAPYEQYF	TGTGCCAGCAGCCAGAAACCGGGACCAATGGCCCCCTACGAGCAGTACTTC
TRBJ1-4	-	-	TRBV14	CASSQDGGRAVEKLFF	TGTGCCAGCAGCCAAGACGGGGGGCGCGCGGTTGAAAAACTGTTTTTT
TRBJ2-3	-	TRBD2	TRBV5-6	CASSLSGARGAQYF	TGTGCCAGCAGCTTGAGCGGGGCCCGAGGGGCGCAGTATTTT
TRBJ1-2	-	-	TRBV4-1	CASSRGEGDYGYTF	TGCGCCAGCAGCCGGGGAGAGGGAGACTATGGCTACACCTTC
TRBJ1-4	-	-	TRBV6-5	CASTTGTSGEKLFF	TGTGCCAGCACCACCGGGACAAGCGGCGAAAAACTGTTTTTT
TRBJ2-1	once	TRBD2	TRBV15	CATSRGLAGRHNEQFF	TGTGCCACCAGCAGAGGACTAGCGGGTCGACACAATGAGCAGTTCTTC
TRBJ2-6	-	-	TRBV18	CASSPTGSSGANVLTF	TGTGCCAGCTCACCTACAGGGAGCTCTGGGGCCAACGTCCTGACTTTC
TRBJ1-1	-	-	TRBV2	CASRKVDGAGFF	TGTGCCAGCAGGAAGGTGGACGGTGCCGGTTTCTTT
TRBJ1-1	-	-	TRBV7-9	CASSLHGAGAENEAFF	TGTGCCAGCAGCTTACATGGGGCCGGGGCAGAAAATGAAGCTTTCTTT
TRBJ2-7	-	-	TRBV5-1	CASSLALDSRAGYEQYF	TGCGCCAGCAGCTTGGCCCTGGACTCACGAGCTGGTTACGAGCAGTACTTC
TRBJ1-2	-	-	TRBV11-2	CASSLGGGGYTF	TGTGCCAGCAGCTTAGGTGGGGGAGGCTACACCTTC
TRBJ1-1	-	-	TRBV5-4	CASSLLNTEAFF	TGTGCCAGCAGCCTGCTGAACACTGAAGCTTTCTTT
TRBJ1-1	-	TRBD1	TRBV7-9	CASSQRSNGQGLNTEAFF	TGTGCCAGCAGCCAACGATCTAATGGACAGGGGTTGAACACTGAAGCTTTCTTT
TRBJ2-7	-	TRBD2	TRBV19	CASTPGAGGPYEQYF	TGTGCCAGTACCCCCGGGGCGGGAGGCCCCTACGAGCAGTACTTC
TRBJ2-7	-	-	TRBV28	CASSLAGHQYF	TGTGCCAGCAGTTTAGCGGGACACCAGTACTTC
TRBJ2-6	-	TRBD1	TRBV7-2	CASTLNRGGSNVLTF	TGTGCCAGCACCCTAAACAGGGGCGGGTCCAACGTCCTGACTTTC
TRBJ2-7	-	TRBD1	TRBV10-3	CAISRGQGAGEQYF	TGTGCCATCAGTCGAGGGCAGGGGGCTGGGGAGCAGTACTTC
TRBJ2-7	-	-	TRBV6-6	CASSLVARGLSEQYF	TGTGCCAGCAGTTTGGTAGCTCGGGGGTTGAGTGAGCAGTACTTC
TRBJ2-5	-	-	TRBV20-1	CSAARETQYF	TGCAGCGCTGCCAGAGAGACCCAGTACTTC
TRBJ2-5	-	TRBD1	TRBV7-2	CASSLARGGANQRETQYF	TGTGCCAGCAGCTTAGCGCGAGGGGGCGCCAACCAAAGAGAGACCCAGTACTTC
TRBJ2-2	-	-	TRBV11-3	CASSSRDGQTGELFF	TGTGCCAGCAGCTCTCGGGACGGACAGACCGGGGAGCTGTTTTTT
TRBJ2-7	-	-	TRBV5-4	CASSLAPGGSPPLEQYF	TGTGCCAGCAGCTTGGCCCCCGGGGGCAGCCCACCCCTCGAGCAGTACTTC
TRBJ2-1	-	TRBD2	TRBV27	CASSHPRPGLDPQDEQFF	TGTGCCAGCAGCCACCCACGGCCGGGACTAGACCCTCAGGATGAGCAGTTCTTC
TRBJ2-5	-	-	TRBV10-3	CAISESIGTQYF	TGTGCCATCAGTGAGTCGATAGGGACACAGTACTTC
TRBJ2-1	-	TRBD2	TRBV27	CASSTFLAGGSNEQFF	TGTGCCAGCAGTACCTTTCTAGCGGGAGGTTCCAATGAGCAGTTCTTC
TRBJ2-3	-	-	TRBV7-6	CASSFEAFRSDTQYF	TGTGCCAGCAGCTTCGAGGCCTTTCGCTCAGATACGCAGTATTTT
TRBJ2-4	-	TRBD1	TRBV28	CASRPDTGGSSKNIQYF	TGTGCCAGCAGACCAGATACAGGGGGCTCGAGCAAAAACATTCAGTACTTC
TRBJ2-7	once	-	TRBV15	CATSRDRGSGSAAYEQYF	TGTGCCACCAGCAGAGATAGAGGTTCGGGATCCGCAGCCTACGAGCAGTACTTC
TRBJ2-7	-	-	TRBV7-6	CASSLDGFAGLYEQYF	TGTGCCAGCAGCTTAGATGGGTTCGCGGGACTCTACGAGCAGTACTTC
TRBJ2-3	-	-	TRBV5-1	CASSAGGDTQYF	TGCGCCAGCAGCGCCGGAGGGGATACGCAGTATTTT
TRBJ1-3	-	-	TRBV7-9	CASSQKGTPPIGNTIYF	TGTGCCAGCAGCCAAAAAGGGACCCCTCCCATAGGGAACACCATATATTTT
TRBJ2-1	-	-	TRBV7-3	CASSLTSPNEQFF	TGTGCCAGCAGCTTAACTTCCCCAAATGAGCAGTTCTTC
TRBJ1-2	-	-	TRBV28	CASSLYRTDYGYTF	TGTGCCAGCAGTTTGTATCGGACGGACTATGGCTACACCTTC
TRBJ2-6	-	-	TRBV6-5	CASSYLSGANVLTF	TGTGCCAGCAGTTATCTGTCTGGGGCCAACGTCCTGACTTTC
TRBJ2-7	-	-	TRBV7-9	CASSFAVYVQYF	TGTGCCAGCAGCTTTGCAGTGTACGTCCAGTACTTC
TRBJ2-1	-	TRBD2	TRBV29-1	CSVDGLAELYNEQFF	TGCAGCGTAGACGGACTAGCGGAGCTCTACAATGAGCAGTTCTTC
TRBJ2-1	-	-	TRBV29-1	CSVDVRGRGEQFF	TGCAGCGTTGACGTTCGGGGGCGCGGGGAGCAGTTCTTC